These 29 T cell receptor beta chains were all obtained from the same sample, sequenced in a study of T-cell reconstitution after alpha-beta-depleted transplantation in children. The authors prepared the TCRbeta library with unique molecular identifiers. TCRdb re-called the PCR reads with MiXCR, one entry per CDR3 protein. The table shows hundreds of thousands of distinct CDR3 sequences, with 7.5% to 9.5% occurring only once. Sequencing used PBMCs, mostly from graft donor cells, obtained 360 days after TCRalphabeta/CD19-depleted stem cell transplant. The receptors here all came from a male patient aged 2 to 10 who had a stem cell transplant for acute myeloid leukemia, so the T cells may come from the graft donor.

This clonotype was seen many times. J is TRBJ2-7 and V is TRBV5-1; no firm D call. The CDR3 loop spans 13 amino acids. V was trimmed by 2 bases and J by 1 base, leaving 7 bases between them. From germline, CDR1 is SGHRS and CDR2 YFSETQ. The CDR3 DNA reads as TGCGCCAGCAGCTTTACATATTCCTACGAGCAGTACGTC. Protein sequence: CASSFTYSYEQYV.

This clonotype was picked up a small number of times. The V call is TRBV10-2, the J call TRBJ1-4; TRBD1 matches 8 bases. J gave up 2 bases and V 5 bases, and 7 bases lay outside the gene matches. The germline gives CDR1 WSHSY, CDR2 SAAADI. The CDR3 sequence is 16 residues long. The CDR3 spells CASSSRGLTTNEKLFF. The CDR3 nucleotides are TGCGCCAGCAGTTCCAGGGGGCTCACGACTAATGAAAAACTGTTTTTT.

This clonotype was seen many times. The rearrangement links TRBV24-1 to TRBJ2-4, with 14 positions matching TRBD2. This CDR3 is built from 19 residues. Germline CDR1 KGHDR, CDR2 SFDVKD. Trimming at V came to 5 bases and at J to 1 base, leaving 9 bases not matched to a gene. CDR3 region: CATSAPTSGGGVAKNIQYF. CDR3 DNA sequence: TGTGCCACCAGTGCCCCGACTAGCGGGGGGGGTGTTGCCAAAAACATTCAGTACTTC.

The J gene is TRBJ2-7, the V gene TRBV29-1, with 7 bases matching TRBD1. The CDR3 has 14 residues. V shed 1 base and J 3 bases; nucleotides not matched to a gene: 6. Looked up from germline, CDR1 is SQVTM and CDR2 is ANQGSEA. In DNA, the CDR3 is TGCAGCGTTGAAGGCTACCCAGGGGGCTACGAGCAGTACTTC. Translation: CSVEGYPGGYEQYF.

The sample holds a few counts of this clonotype. The chain uses TRBV6-4 and TRBJ2-3; D not certain. Germline V gene data show CDR1 as MRHNA and CDR2 as SNTAGT. Trimming took 4 bases from V and 0 from J, leaving 8 bases between them. This CDR3 contains 14 residues. Written as DNA, the CDR3 is TGTGCCAGCAGTGCAACTACTAGCACAGATACGCAGTATTTT. The encoded protein is CASSATTSTDTQYF.

The V call is TRBV6-2 or TRBV6-3, the J call TRBJ2-1, with no clear D. Germline CDR1 and CDR2: MNHEY and SVGEGT. The length of the CDR3 is 16 residues. V dropped 8 bases and J dropped 8 bases, with 25 bases sitting between them. Here the CDR3 reads CASVISRLSNVDEQFF. CDR3 DNA: TGTGCCAGCGTTATTTCGCGGCTCTCGAACGTCGATGAGCAGTTCTTC.

V is TRBV9 and J is TRBJ2-7, with D tentatively TRBD1 or TRBD2 (5 bases each). V was clipped by 5 bases and J by 6 bases, with 27 bases between them. There are 17 residues in the CDR3. The germline CDR1 and CDR2 sequences are SGDLS and YYNGEE. CDR3 bases: TGTGCCAGCAGTCGAGGGGCAGGTCCCGGGTCCGGTTTCGAGCAGTACTTC. Protein product: CASSRGAGPGSGFEQYF.

This clonotype showed up many times. V gene TRBV12-3 or TRBV12-4 combines with J gene TRBJ2-3; D is uncertain. The CDR3 is 12 amino acids. V was pared by 3 bases and J by 4 bases, with 5 bases between. The chain's CDR3 is CASSLSPDTQYF. The CDR3 region has the DNA TGTGCCAGCAGTTTGTCACCAGATACGCAGTATTTT.

DNA for the CDR3: TGTGCCATCAGCTCTAGCGGGATACGCAATGAGCAGTTCTTC. This codes for CAISSSGIRNEQFF. This chain links TRBV10-3 with TRBJ2-1; 9 nucleotides align to TRBD2. This CDR3 region has 14 residues. V gave up 6 bases and J gave up 6 bases; unmatched junction bases: 6. In germline, CDR1 is ENHRY, CDR2 SYGVKD.

This rearrangement joins TRBV20-1 to TRBJ2-5; 15 bases line up with TRBD2. The CDR3 length is 15 residues. Germline CDR1 and CDR2: DFQATT and SNEGSKA (reference sequence). The ends lost 3 bases at V and 12 bases at J; junction bases unmatched: 11. The CDR3: CSARGAGGLAGGKYF. The CDR3 nucleotides are TGCAGTGCTAGGGGGGCAGGGGGACTAGCGGGGGGAAAGTACTTC.

This clonotype was counted ten times or more. The V call is TRBV25-1, the J call TRBJ2-7, with D possibly matching TRBD2 (5 bases). V lost 4 bases to trimming and J lost 1 base, with 20 bases between them. Germline V CDR1 and CDR2: MGHDK, SYGVNS. CDR3 length: 17 residues. The CDR3 DNA follows: TGTGCCAGCAGTGCACCTTTTGGGAGCCCTAAGTCCTACGAGCAGTACTTC. Translated, it gives CASSAPFGSPKSYEQYF.

This clonotype occurred many times. CDR3 sequence (DNA): TGTGCCAGCAGCCCTGACAGGGGACTAACCGGGGAGCTGTTTTTT. This gives the protein CASSPDRGLTGELFF. V is TRBV2 and J is TRBJ2-2, with D perhaps TRBD1 (8 bases). V lost 6 bases and J 5 bases, leaving 16 bases between the germline ends. CDR1 and CDR2 from the germline V gene are SNHLY and FYNNEI. This CDR3 has 15 amino acids.

The rearrangement links TRBV5-1 to TRBJ2-2, with D hard to call. Trimming pared 0 bases from V and 2 bases from J, leaving 11 bases between. This CDR3 comprises 16 residues. The germline V gene has CDR1 SGHRS and CDR2 YFSETQ. The CDR3 loop is CASSLERASNTGELFF. In nucleotides, the CDR3 is TGCGCCAGCAGCTTGGAAAGGGCCAGTAACACCGGGGAGCTGTTTTTT.

This clonotype came up many times. This chain links TRBV10-3 with TRBJ2-7; 8 bases line up with TRBD2. Trimming at V came to 11 bases and at J to 0 bases, leaving 6 bases not matched to a gene. Germline V gives CDR1 ENHRY, CDR2 SYGVKD. The CDR3 length is 13 residues. The CDR3 nucleotides read TGTGCCCACGCGACTAGCGACTCCTACGAGCAGTACTTC. Amino acids: CAHATSDSYEQYF.

V is TRBV12-3 or TRBV12-4 and J is TRBJ1-2; TRBD1 agrees at 8 bases. The V and J ends lost 6 bases and 5 bases, in that order; junction bases with no gene match: 8. This CDR3 spans 14 amino acids. The CDR3 sequence: CASRPTGEIYGYTF. CDR3 nucleotide sequence: TGTGCCAGCAGGCCGACAGGGGAGATTTATGGCTACACCTTC.

This sequence joins TRBV13 and TRBJ2-7; tentative D call: TRBD2 (5 bases). CDR3 size: 16 residues. The germline V gene encodes CDR1 PRHDT and CDR2 FYEKMQ (reference sequence). Trimming cost V 0 bases and J 0 bases, with 12 bases left between them. CDR3 amino acids: CASSLGGLRSSYEQYV. DNA of the CDR3: TGTGCCAGCAGCTTAGGTGGACTCAGGAGCTCCTACGAGCAGTACGTC.

This clonotype was counted a few times. This chain uses TRBV15 with TRBJ2-5; a weak D match, TRBD1 (6 bases). Per germline, CDR1 LNHNV and CDR2 YYDKDF (reference sequence). The ends were cut back, 0 bases at V and 1 base at J, with 9 bases in the middle. The CDR3 is made up of 15 amino acids. The CDR3 protein is CATSRDQGGQETQYF. The DNA for the CDR3 is TGTGCCACCAGCAGAGACCAAGGGGGCCAAGAGACCCAGTACTTC.

This clonotype was picked up a small number of times. The chain employs TRBV20-1 and TRBJ2-3; 8 bases fit TRBD2. The CDR3 totals 16 residues. After removal of 0 bases from V and 2 bases from J, the junction contained 7 bases not matched to a gene. CDR1 and CDR2 (germline): DFQATT, SNEGSKA (reference sequence). Here the CDR3 reads CSARDREGRITDTQYF. CDR3 coding DNA: TGCAGTGCTAGAGATCGGGAGGGACGTATCACAGATACGCAGTATTTT.

Here the CDR3 DNA reads TGCGCCAGCAGCTTAACTAGCGGGAGTGCCCCGTACAATGAGCAGTTCTTC. Protein product: CASSLTSGSAPYNEQFF. The gene calls are TRBV5-1 and TRBJ2-1; 11 bases align to TRBD2. CDR3 length: 17 amino acids. The V gene's germline CDR1 is SGHRS and CDR2 YFSETQ. V shed 2 bases, J shed 4 bases, and the junction held 8 bases outside the gene matches.

At least ten counts were recorded for this clonotype. V gene TRBV18 combines with J gene TRBJ2-1; 8 bases match TRBD2. V lost 2 bases and J lost 3; bases outside the gene matches: 6. There are 16 residues in the CDR3. Per germline, CDR1 KGHSH and CDR2 LQKENI. The CDR3 coding sequence is TGTGCCAGCTCACCAATTCAGCGGGAGATCTACAATGAGCAGTTCTTC. It is translated as CASSPIQREIYNEQFF. The whole variable domain, remainder taken from reference TRBV18 and TRBJ2-1, is NAGVMQNPRHLVRRRGQEARLRCSPMKGHSHVYWYRQLPEEGLKFMVYLQKENIIDESGMPKERFSAEFPKEGPSILRIQQVVRGDSAAYFCASSPIQREIYNEQFFGPGTRLTVL.

V gene TRBV5-1 combines with J gene TRBJ2-2; 10 bases align to TRBD1. Losses at the gene ends were 4 bases for V and 3 bases for J; bases not matched to a gene: 9. This CDR3 region has 17 residues. Germline loops: CDR1 SGHRS, CDR2 YFSETQ. CDR3: CASSLSGTGADTGELFF. The DNA of the CDR3 is TGCGCCAGCAGCCTATCCGGGACAGGGGCTGACACCGGGGAGCTGTTTTTT.

The genes are TRBV7-2 and TRBJ2-7, with 7 positions matching TRBD1. The CDR3 runs 14 residues. Per the germline V gene, CDR1 is SGHTA and CDR2 is FQGNSA. The J segment lost 0 bases and the V segment lost 4 bases, leaving 3 bases of the junction unmatched. DNA of the CDR3: TGTGCCAGCAGCTCGGACAGGAACTCCTACGAGCAGTACGTC. Its protein product is CASSSDRNSYEQYV.

This clonotype has a count of ten or more. The genes are TRBV27 and TRBJ2-3; D remains unclear. The germline V gene has CDR1 MNHEY and CDR2 SMNVEV (reference sequence). V shed 3 bases and J shed 2 bases, with 6 bases lying between them. There are 13 residues in the CDR3. The CDR3 region has the DNA TGTGCCAGCAGTTTTGCAATCACAGATACGCAGTATTTT. Protein sequence: CASSFAITDTQYF.

This clonotype was observed at least ten times. The gene calls are TRBV29-1 and TRBJ1-2; D is unclear. V lost 6 bases to trimming and J lost 0 bases, with 11 bases between them. Germline V gene lookup returns CDR1 SQVTM and CDR2 ANQGSEA. CDR3 length: 13 residues. The CDR3, as DNA: TGCAGCGTCCCGACACCGTCTAACTATGGCTACACCTTC. This gives the protein CSVPTPSNYGYTF. The full variable domain, in which reference TRBV29-1 and TRBJ1-2 provide the parts outside the CDR3, is SAVISQKPSRDICQRGTSLTIQCQVDSQVTMMFWYRQQPGQSLTLIATANQGSEATYESGFVIDKFPISRPNLTFSTLTVSNMSPEDSSIYLCSVPTPSNYGYTFGSGTRLTVV.

This clonotype was observed many times. The chain couples TRBV29-1 to TRBJ2-5, with D possibly TRBD1 on 6 matching bases. Trimming removed 4 bases from V and 2 bases from J, with 8 bases in between. The CDR3 has 12 amino acids. Germline CDR1 SQVTM, CDR2 ANQGSEA. CDR3 DNA: TGCAGCGTTGGGACAGATCAAGAGACCCAGTACTTC. This sequence encodes CSVGTDQETQYF.

The V gene is TRBV2, the J gene TRBJ1-6; 9 positions agree with TRBD1. Germline V gene lookup returns CDR1 SNHLY and CDR2 FYNNEI. There are 19 residues in the CDR3. J lost 3 bases, V lost 4 bases, and 13 bases had no gene match. The CDR3 DNA reads TGTGCCAGCAGTGTCGGGACAGGGAATCCCCTAGTCTATAATTCACCCCTCCACTTT. Translated: CASSVGTGNPLVYNSPLHF. Based on the CDR3 plus reference TRBV2 and TRBJ1-6, the full variable domain is EPEVTQTPSHQVTQMGQEVILRCVPISNHLYFYWYRQILGQKVEFLVSFYNNEISEKSEIFDDQFSVERPDGSNFTLKIRSTKLEDSAMYFCASSVGTGNPLVYNSPLHFGNGTRLTVT.

This chain links TRBV6-2 or TRBV6-3 with TRBJ2-2, with 7 nucleotides matching TRBD1. CDR1 is MNHEY, CDR2 SVGEGT, per germline. V trimming: 6 bases; J trimming: 5 bases; junction bases outside the gene matches: 9. This CDR3 has 15 amino acids. CDR3 residues: CASSPTGVPTGELFF. CDR3 sequence (DNA): TGTGCCAGCAGCCCTACAGGGGTTCCTACCGGGGAGCTGTTTTTT.

The chain recombines TRBV12-3 or TRBV12-4 with TRBJ2-7, with 8 bases matching TRBD2. The CDR3 extends over 14 amino acids. J lost 5 bases, V lost 3 bases, and 6 bases had no gene match. The CDR3: CASSLRAGVHEQYF. The CDR3 DNA reads TGTGCCAGCAGTTTGAGAGCGGGAGTCCACGAGCAGTACTTC.

This clonotype came up many times. The chain links TRBV7-2 to TRBJ2-3; D remains unclear. V was trimmed by 1 base and J by 3 bases, leaving 14 bases between them. CDR3 size: 16 residues. The germline V gene has CDR1 SGHTA and CDR2 FQGNSA. This CDR3 reads CASSLGKALKTDTQYF. The CDR3, as DNA: TGTGCCAGCAGCTTAGGGAAGGCACTCAAAACAGATACGCAGTATTTT.